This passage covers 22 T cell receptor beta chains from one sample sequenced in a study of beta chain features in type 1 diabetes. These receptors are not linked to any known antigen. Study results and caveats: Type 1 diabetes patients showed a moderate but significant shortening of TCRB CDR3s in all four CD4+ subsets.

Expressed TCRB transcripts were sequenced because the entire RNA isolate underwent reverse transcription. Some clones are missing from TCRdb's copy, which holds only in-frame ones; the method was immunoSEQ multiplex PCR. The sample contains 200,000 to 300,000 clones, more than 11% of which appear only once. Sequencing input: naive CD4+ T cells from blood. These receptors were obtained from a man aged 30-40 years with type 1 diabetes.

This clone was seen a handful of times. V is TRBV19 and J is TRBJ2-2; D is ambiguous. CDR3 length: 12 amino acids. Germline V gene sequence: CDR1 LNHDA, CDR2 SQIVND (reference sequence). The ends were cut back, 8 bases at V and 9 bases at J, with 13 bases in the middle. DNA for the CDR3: TGTGCCAGTCAGTCCCCTCGCTGGGAGCTGTTTTTT. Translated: CASQSPRWELFF.

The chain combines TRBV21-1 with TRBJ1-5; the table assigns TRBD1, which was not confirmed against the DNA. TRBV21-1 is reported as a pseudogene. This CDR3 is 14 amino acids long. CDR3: CASSKATGGQPQHF. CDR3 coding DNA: TGTGCCAGCAGCAAAGCTACAGGGGGTCAGCCCCAGCATTTT.

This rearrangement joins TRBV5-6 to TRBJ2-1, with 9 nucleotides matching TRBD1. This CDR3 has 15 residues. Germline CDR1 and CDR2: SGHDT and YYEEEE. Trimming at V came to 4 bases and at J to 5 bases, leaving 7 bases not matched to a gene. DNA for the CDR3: TGTGCCAGCAGCGCACGCCGGGACAGGGACAATGAGCAGTTCTTC. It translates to CASSARRDRDNEQFF. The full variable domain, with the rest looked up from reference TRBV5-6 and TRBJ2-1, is DAGVTQSPTHLIKTRGQQVTLRCSPKSGHDTVSWYQQALGQGPQFIFQYYEEEERQRGNFPDRFSGHQFPNYSSELNVNALLLGDSALYLCASSARRDRDNEQFFGPGTRLTVL.

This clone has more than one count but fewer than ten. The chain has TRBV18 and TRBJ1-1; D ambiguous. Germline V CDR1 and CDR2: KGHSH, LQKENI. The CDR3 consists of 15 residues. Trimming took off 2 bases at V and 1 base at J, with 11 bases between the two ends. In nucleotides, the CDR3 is TGTGCCAGCTCACCATGGGCCAAACAGAACACTGAAGCTTTCTTT. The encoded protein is CASSPWAKQNTEAFF.

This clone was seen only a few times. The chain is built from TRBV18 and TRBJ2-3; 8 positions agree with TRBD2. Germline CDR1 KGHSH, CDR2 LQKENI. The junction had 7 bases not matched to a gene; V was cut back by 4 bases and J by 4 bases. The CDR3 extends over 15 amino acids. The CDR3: CASSQRTSTADTQYF. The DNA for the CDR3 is TGTGCCAGCTCACAAAGGACTAGCACAGCAGATACGCAGTATTTT.

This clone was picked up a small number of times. As DNA, the CDR3 is TGTGCCAGCAGCTCTCTAGCGGGAACCACAGATACGCAGTATTTT. It specifies CASSSLAGTTDTQYF. The chain is built from TRBV7-2 and TRBJ2-3; 9 nucleotides line up with TRBD2. The V and J ends lost 4 bases and 2 bases, in that order; junction bases with no gene match: 4. Per germline, CDR1 SGHTA and CDR2 FQGNSA. This CDR3 has 15 amino acids.

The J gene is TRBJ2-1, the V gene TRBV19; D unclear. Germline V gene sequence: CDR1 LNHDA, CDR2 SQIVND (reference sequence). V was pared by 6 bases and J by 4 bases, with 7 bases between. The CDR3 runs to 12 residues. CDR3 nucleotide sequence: TGTGCCAGTAGAACCGAGTACAATGAGCAGTTCTTC. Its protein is CASRTEYNEQFF.

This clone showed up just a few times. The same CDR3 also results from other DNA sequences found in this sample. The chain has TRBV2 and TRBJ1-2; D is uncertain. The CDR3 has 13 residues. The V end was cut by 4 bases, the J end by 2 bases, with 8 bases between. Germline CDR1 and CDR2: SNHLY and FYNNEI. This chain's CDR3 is CASSGQVNYGYTF. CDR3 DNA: TGTGCCAGCAGTGGGCAGGTGAACTATGGCTACACCTTC.

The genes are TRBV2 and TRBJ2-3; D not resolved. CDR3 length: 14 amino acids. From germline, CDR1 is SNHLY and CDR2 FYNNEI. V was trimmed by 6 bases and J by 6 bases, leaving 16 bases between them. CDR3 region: CASRRITNGDTQYF. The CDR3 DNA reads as TGTGCCAGCAGGAGAATCACTAATGGCGATACGCAGTATTTT.

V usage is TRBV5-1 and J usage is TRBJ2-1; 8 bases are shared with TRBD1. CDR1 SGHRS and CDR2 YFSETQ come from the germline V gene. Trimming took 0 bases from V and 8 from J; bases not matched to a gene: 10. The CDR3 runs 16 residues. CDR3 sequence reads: CASSLAPGQDLYEQFF. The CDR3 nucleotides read TGCGCCAGCAGCTTGGCCCCGGGACAGGATCTCTATGAGCAGTTCTTC.

The CDR3 DNA follows: TGTGCCAGCAGTGAATCCGGTTGGACAGGGAACACTGAAGCTTTCTTT. This translates into CASSESGWTGNTEAFF. The chain uses TRBV25-1 and TRBJ1-1; 7 nucleotides line up with TRBD1. Germline V gene lookup returns CDR1 MGHDK and CDR2 SYGVNS. CDR3 length: 16 residues. V was clipped by 1 base and J by 1 base; unmatched bases: 6.

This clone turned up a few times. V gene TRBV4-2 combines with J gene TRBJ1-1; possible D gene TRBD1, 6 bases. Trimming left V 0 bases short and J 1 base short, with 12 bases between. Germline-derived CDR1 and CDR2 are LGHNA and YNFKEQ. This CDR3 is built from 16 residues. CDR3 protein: CASSQDGGGQNTEAFF. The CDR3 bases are TGTGCCAGCAGCCAAGATGGCGGGGGCCAGAACACTGAAGCTTTCTTT.

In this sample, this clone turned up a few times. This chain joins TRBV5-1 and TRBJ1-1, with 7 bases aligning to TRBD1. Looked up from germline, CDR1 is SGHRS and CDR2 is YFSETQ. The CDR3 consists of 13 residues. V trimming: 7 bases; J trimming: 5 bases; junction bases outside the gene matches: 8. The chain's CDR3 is CASGQVLGTEAFF. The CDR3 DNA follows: TGCGCCAGCGGACAGGTCCTTGGGACTGAAGCTTTCTTT.

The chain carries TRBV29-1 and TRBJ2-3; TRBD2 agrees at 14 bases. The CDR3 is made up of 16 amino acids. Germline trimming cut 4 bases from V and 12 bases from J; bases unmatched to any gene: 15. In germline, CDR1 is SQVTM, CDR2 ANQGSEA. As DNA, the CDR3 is TGCAGCGTTGGACTAGCGGGGGGGCCGACACTTACTCCCCAGTATTTT. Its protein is CSVGLAGGPTLTPQYF.

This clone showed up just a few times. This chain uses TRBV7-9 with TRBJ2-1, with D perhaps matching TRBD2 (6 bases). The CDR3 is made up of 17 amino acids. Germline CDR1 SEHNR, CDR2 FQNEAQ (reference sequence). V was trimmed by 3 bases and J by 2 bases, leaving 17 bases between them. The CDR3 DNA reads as TGTGCCAGCAGCTTTCCCGGGACTTCCTCACCCTACAATGAGCAGTTCTTC. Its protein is CASSFPGTSSPYNEQFF.

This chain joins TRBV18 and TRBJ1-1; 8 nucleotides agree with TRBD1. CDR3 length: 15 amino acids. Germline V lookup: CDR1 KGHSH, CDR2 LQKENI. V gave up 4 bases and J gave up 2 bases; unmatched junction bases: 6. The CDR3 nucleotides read TGTGCCAGCTCACTAACGACAGGGGACAACACTGAAGCTTTCTTT. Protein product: CASSLTTGDNTEAFF.

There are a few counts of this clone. As DNA, the CDR3 is TGTGCCACGAGGGTCGGCGGGGACAGGGTCCCCTACGAGCAGTACTTC. Translated: CATRVGGDRVPYEQYF. The chain couples TRBV7-9 to TRBJ2-7, with TRBD1 identical over 9 bases. This CDR3 region has 16 residues. Trimming removed 10 bases from V and 2 bases from J; junction bases left unmatched: 15. Germline V CDR1 and CDR2: SEHNR, FQNEAQ (reference sequence).

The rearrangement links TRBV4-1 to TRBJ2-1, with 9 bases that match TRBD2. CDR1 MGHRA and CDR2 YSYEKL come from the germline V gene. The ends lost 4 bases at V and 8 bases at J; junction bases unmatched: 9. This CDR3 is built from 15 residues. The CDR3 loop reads CASSLQRGAWDEQFF. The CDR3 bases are TGCGCCAGCAGCCTCCAGCGGGGGGCGTGGGATGAGCAGTTCTTC.

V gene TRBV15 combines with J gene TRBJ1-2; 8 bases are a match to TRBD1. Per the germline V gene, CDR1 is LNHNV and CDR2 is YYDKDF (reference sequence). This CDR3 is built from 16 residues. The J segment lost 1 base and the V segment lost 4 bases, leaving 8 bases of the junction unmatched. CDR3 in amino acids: CATSNSWTGINYGYTF. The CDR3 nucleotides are TGTGCCACCAGCAACTCTTGGACAGGGATTAACTATGGCTACACCTTC.

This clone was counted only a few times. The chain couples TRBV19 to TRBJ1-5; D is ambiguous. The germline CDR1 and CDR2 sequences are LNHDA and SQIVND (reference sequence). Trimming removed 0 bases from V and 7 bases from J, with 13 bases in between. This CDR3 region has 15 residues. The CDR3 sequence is CASSIESIRMQPQHF. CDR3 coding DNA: TGTGCCAGTAGTATAGAGAGCATCCGCATGCAGCCCCAGCATTTT.

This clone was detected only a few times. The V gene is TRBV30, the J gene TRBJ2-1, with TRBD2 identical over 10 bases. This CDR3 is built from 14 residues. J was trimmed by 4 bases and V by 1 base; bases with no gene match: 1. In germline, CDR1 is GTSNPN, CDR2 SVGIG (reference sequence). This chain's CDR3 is CAWSGSGGYNEQFF. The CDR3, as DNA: TGTGCCTGGAGTGGTAGCGGGGGGTACAATGAGCAGTTCTTC.

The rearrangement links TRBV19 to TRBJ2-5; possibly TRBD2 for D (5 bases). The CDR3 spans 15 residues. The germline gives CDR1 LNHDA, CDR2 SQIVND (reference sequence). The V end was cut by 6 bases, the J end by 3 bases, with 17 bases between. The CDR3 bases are TGTGCCAGTAGGGACTTATACGGAGCGGAAGAGACCCAGTACTTC. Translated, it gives CASRDLYGAEETQYF.